Below are 11 T cell receptor beta chains sequenced from a single sample in a study of CD8+CD57+ T cells in acquired aplastic anemia. TCR beta VDJ and CDR3 profiles were obtained from a genomic DNA template. TCRdb re-called the reads through MiXCR, storing one row per CDR3 protein. The sample lists approximately 80,000 distinct CDR3 sequences, around 70% occurring once. All sequencing subjects had displayed CD8+CD57+ cell expansion on flow cytometry. The sample taken for sequencing was sorted CD4+, CD8+, or CD8+CD57+ T cells (not recorded which) from PBMCs. These receptors all come from a human donor with aplastic anemia.

This clonotype was recorded only once. This chain joins TRBV25-1 and TRBJ2-5, with 8 nucleotides matching TRBD1. Per the germline V gene, CDR1 is MGHDK and CDR2 is SYGVNS. The CDR3 consists of 14 residues. V was pared by 4 bases and J by 6 bases, with 7 bases of the junction left unmatched. The CDR3 spells CASSATDRGKTQYF. CDR3 nucleotide sequence: TGTGCCAGCAGTGCGACAGACAGGGGAAAGACCCAGTACTTC. The full variable domain, its missing parts supplied by reference TRBV25-1 and TRBJ2-5, is EADIYQTPRYLVIGTGKKITLECSQTMGHDKMYWYQQDPGMELHLIHYSYGVNSTEKGDLSSESTVSRIRTEHFPLTLESARPSHTSQYLCASSATDRGKTQYFGPGTRLLVL.

As DNA, the CDR3 is TGTGCCATCGCAGGACAGGGTAATTCACCCCTCCACTTT. Encoded protein: CAIAGQGNSPLHF. The J gene is TRBJ1-6, the V gene TRBV10-3; 8 bases match TRBD1. Germline lookup yields CDR1 ENHRY and CDR2 SYGVKD. The CDR3 has 13 amino acids. The V gene end was trimmed by 8 bases and the J gene end by 6 bases; junction bases not matched to a gene: 3.

This clonotype appeared a few times. This chain joins TRBV15 and TRBJ2-7; 11 positions agree with TRBD1. CDR1 is LNHNV, CDR2 YYDKDF, per germline (reference sequence). The J segment lost 5 bases and the V segment lost 9 bases, leaving 6 bases of the junction unmatched. CDR3 size: 13 residues. CDR3: CATNRDRGDEQYF. DNA for the CDR3: TGTGCCACAAACCGGGACAGGGGGGACGAGCAGTACTTC.

This clonotype was counted only a few times. Compared with germline, one end of the junction differs, possibly owing to a read error. For the CDR3, the DNA is TGTGCCAGGGGGACAGCCTCCTTC. This codes for CARGTASF. The chain links TRBV2 to TRBJ1-2; 7 nucleotides align to TRBD1. Germline V gene data show CDR1 as SNHLY and CDR2 as FYNNEI. This CDR3 comprises 8 residues.

V is TRBV6-1 and J is TRBJ1-1, with D possibly being TRBD1 (5 bases). V was shortened by 7 bases and J by 6 bases, with 9 bases between the two germline ends. Germline V gene sequence: CDR1 MNHNS, CDR2 SASEGT. This CDR3 has 11 amino acids. The CDR3 sequence: CASIQGPEAFF. The CDR3 DNA sequence: TGTGCCAGCATCCAGGGTCCTGAAGCTTTCTTT.

CDR3 loop: CSARDSPFQEQFF. The CDR3 bases are TGCAGTGCTAGGGACAGTCCGTTTCAGGAGCAGTTCTTC. The rearrangement joins TRBV20-1 to TRBJ2-1, with D perhaps TRBD1 (6 bases). Trimming shortened V by 3 bases and J by 10 bases, and 16 bases separated the two germline ends. The CDR3 contains 13 residues. Germline V CDR1 and CDR2: DFQATT, SNEGSKA (reference sequence).

The chain recombines TRBV24-1 with TRBJ1-4, with TRBD1 as a possible D gene (6 bases). Germline loops: CDR1 KGHDR, CDR2 SFDVKD. V was shortened by 6 bases and J by 8 bases, with 9 bases between the two germline ends. CDR3 size: 12 residues. This CDR3 reads CATSSRGEKLFF. The CDR3 bases are TGTGCCACCAGTTCGAGGGGGGAAAAACTGTTTTTT.

V usage is TRBV20-1 and J usage is TRBJ1-3, with 8 bases lining up with TRBD1. The germline V gene has CDR1 DFQATT and CDR2 SNEGSKA (reference sequence). V lost 6 bases to trimming and J lost 0 bases; unmatched junction nucleotides: 4. The CDR3 is made up of 14 amino acids. CDR3 loop: CSAADRGSGNTIYF. CDR3 coding DNA: TGCAGTGCAGCCGACAGGGGCTCTGGAAACACCATATATTTT.

V gene TRBV2 combines with J gene TRBJ1-5; D unresolved. The CDR3 runs 15 residues. Per the germline V gene, CDR1 is SNHLY and CDR2 is FYNNEI. The germline V and J ends were trimmed by 2 bases and 3 bases, with 11 bases remaining between them. CDR3 nucleotide sequence: TGTGCCAGCAGTGAATGGTCAATCACCAATCAGCCCCAGCATTTT. Translating gives CASSEWSITNQPQHF. Full variable domain (rest looked up from reference TRBV2 and TRBJ1-5): EPEVTQTPSHQVTQMGQEVILRCVPISNHLYFYWYRQILGQKVEFLVSFYNNEISEKSEIFDDQFSVERPDGSNFTLKIRSTKLEDSAMYFCASSEWSITNQPQHFGDGTRLSIL.

Ten or more counts support this clonotype. This chain joins TRBV7-2 and TRBJ2-1; unclear D gene. The germline V gene has CDR1 SGHTA and CDR2 FQGNSA. The CDR3 sequence is 15 residues long. V was pared by 2 bases and J by 4 bases, with 12 bases between. This CDR3 reads CASSLPLNTYNEQFF. In DNA form, the CDR3 reads TGTGCCAGCAGCTTACCTCTCAATACATACAATGAGCAGTTCTTC.

In this sample, this clonotype turned up a few times. V is TRBV24-1 and J is TRBJ2-5, with TRBD1 matching over 11 bases. This CDR3 is 15 amino acids long. The V segment lost 4 bases and the J segment 4 bases; nucleotides outside the gene matches: 4. The V gene's germline CDR1 is KGHDR and CDR2 SFDVKD. The CDR3 nucleotides read TGTGCCACCAGTGACTCCGGGACAGGGGGAGAGACCCAGTACTTC. This translates into CATSDSGTGGETQYF.